This T cell receptor beta chain comes out of a study of OX40 agonist ivuxolimab in advanced cancers. For context, the study as a whole: Ivuxolimab, which targeted the costimulatory receptor OX40 (CD134), was an agonistic, fully human IgG2 monoclonal antibody. Intravenous ivuxolimab was administered to patients every 2 weeks at six dose levels: 0.01, 0.1, 0.3, 1.5, 3 and 10 mg/kg. Of the approximately 50 dose-escalation patients, hepatocellular carcinoma was present in about 20, melanoma in around 15, renal cell carcinoma in 9 and head and neck cancer in 9. In the dose-escalation cohort, 82.7% of patients were male, and the mean age was roughly 60 years with a range of roughly 23 to 79. Prior anti-PD-1, anti-PD-L1 or anti-CTLA-4 therapy was permitted, and checkpoint inhibitors had been received by under 50% of dose-escalation patients. Three dose-escalation patients achieved partial responses, one with hepatocellular carcinoma and two with cutaneous melanoma. The point of sequencing TCRbeta in the periphery was to test whether ivuxolimab changed TCR sequence diversity and drove clonal T-cell expansion. The paper describes the monotherapy dose-escalation part (N of about 57 patients) of the phase I trial of ivuxolimab.

From its cysteine to its phenylalanine, the CDR3 spans 15 amino acids. The only DNA kept is the CDR3, 45 bases in frame from the first base. Taken from the germline V gene (reference sequence), the CDR1 and CDR2 loops are LNHDA and SQIVND. Relative to germline, V is 3 bases shorter and J is 0 bases shorter, with 9 bases between their ends. Findings and caveats that apply to the study as a whole: In partial responders in the 0.1-3.0 mg/kg groups, normalized peripheral clonal expansion was found to be among the lowest, especially among CD8+ T cells. The antigen specificity of the clonally expanded peripheral T cells was not determined. At doses from 0.1 to 3.0 mg/kg, clonal expansion was seen in both CD4+ and CD8+ blood T cells between baseline and week 6. Low levels of normalized T-cell clonal expansion were also shown by some nonresponding patients. After ivuxolimab, more expanded clones were found on average in CD8+ T cells than in CD4+ T cells.

For sequencing of the TCRbeta CDR3 region, genomic DNA was extracted from the sorted cells. TCRbeta CDR3 regions were sequenced using the immunoSEQ Assay. Here the immuneACCESS table is served through TCRdb, limited to in-frame sequences with V and J called. Missing clones are a known gap in these copies; in checked studies unresolved V genes cover under half, and the rest lacks a known reason. The sample data list about 77,000 clones, and 83% of these were observed just once. The ten largest make up 0.76% of the sample. The trial excluded patients who had a history of autoimmune disease or were on systemic immunosuppression. Peripheral blood for TCR sequencing was collected from all dose cohorts at baseline, on cycle 4 day 1, and on cycle 7 day 1. Samples were obtained from an open-label, multicenter, first-in-human phase I dose-escalation trial of ivuxolimab. The trial enrolled adults with locally advanced or metastatic head and neck squamous cell, hepatocellular, melanoma or renal cell carcinoma. Before TCR sequencing, CD4+ and CD8+ T cells were separately sorted from peripheral blood.

Comments on this clone: This clone's antigen is unknown. Qualities for individual bases were not recorded, and no much larger clone is one base off.

The V gene is TRBV19 and the J gene is TRBJ1-3; too little of a D gene remains to name it. The source was CD4+ or CD8+ T cells sorted from blood, collected in a trial of the OX40 agonist ivuxolimab. The TCR sequence derives from an adult with an advanced solid tumor such as melanoma, head and neck, liver or kidney cancer. CDR3 region: CASSIGRNSGNTIYF. The DNA is as follows: TGTGCCAGTAGTATTGGCCGAAACTCTGGAAACACCATATATTTT.